This T cell receptor (beta chain) was captured by sequencing in a study of blood T cell repertoires in COVID-19. The CDR3 contains 16 residues. Germline CDR1 is SGHNT and CDR2 is YENEEA. Trimming removed 1 base from V and 5 bases from J; junction bases left unmatched: 6. Profiled with immunoSEQ multiplex PCR; TCRdb holds only in-frame clones, not every one. This table has under 550,000 clones, around 90% appearing once. The source of this sequence is a man between 18 and 29 years old with COVID-19, enrolled during active disease. The rearrangement uses TRBV11-3 and TRBJ2-1; 9 bases align to TRBD2. The sequencing sample was made of peripheral blood. DNA of the CDR3: TGTGCCAGCAGCTTAGCCCCTAGCGGGGTTAACAATGAGCAGTTCTTC. Its protein is CASSLAPSGVNNEQFF.